What follows describes a single T cell receptor beta chain. What it binds is not known. The data belong to a study of CD8+ T cells in alopecia areata. Study background: Treated patients were dosed with oral tofacitinib, taking 5 to 10 mg twice daily. A 6-month off-drug phase came after tofacitinib, which had lasted 6 to 18 months.

Study-level findings and limits: Higher clonality and more expanded CD8+ clones appeared in lesional than normal scalp.

TCR sequencing used cDNA made by reverse transcription of extracted RNA. Measured with immunoSEQ multiplex PCR; TCRdb has only the in-frame clones, and not every one. This table has 150,000 to 250,000 clones, roughly 60% appearing once. Treatment: oral pan-JAK inhibitor, 5-10 mg twice daily. This TCR was sampled from a human donor with alopecia areata. The sequenced sample was CD4+ T cells sorted from blood, obtained at week 24, from a patient treated with tofacitinib.

The chain's CDR3 is CASSGSLGATAKNIQYF. The DNA of the CDR3 is TGTGCCAGCAGTGGGAGTCTGGGGGCTACGGCCAAAAACATTCAGTACTTC. The V gene is TRBV25-1, the J gene TRBJ2-4; TRBD1 is a possible D gene (6 bases). Germline CDR1 is MGHDK and CDR2 is SYGVNS. V was cut by 4 bases and J by 1 base, with 17 bases left in between. CDR3 length equals 17 residues.